Listed below are T cell receptor beta chains from one sample, sequenced in a study of shared clonotypes between healthy human individuals. Some clones are missing from TCRdb's copy, which holds only in-frame ones; the method was immunoSEQ multiplex PCR. The repertoire holds around 2.5 million clones, with 80% to 95% as singletons. Sequenced sample: naive CD4+ T cells from PBMCs. All receptors come from a man between 18 and 29 years old in good health. Some clones in this sample may be carry-over from other donors' samples. Both conserved end residues are part of each CDR3. Fields, in order: D gene, J gene, clone size, V gene, CDR3 length, CDR3 protein, CDR3 DNA. D genes are given only for firm matches. Clone size appears in some rows only: once, few, many, or a class for an expanded clone.

. | TRBJ2-1 | once | TRBV7-8 | 15 | CASSLGIGHNNEQFF | TGTGCCAGCAGCTTAGGAATAGGACACAACAATGAGCAGTTCTTC
. | TRBJ1-4 | . | TRBV6-5 | 14 | CASSYSGSNEKLFF | TGTGCCAGCAGTTACTCGGGATCTAATGAAAAACTGTTTTTT
TRBD2 | TRBJ2-1 | . | TRBV5-1 | 16 | CASSLEGLAGWDEQFF | TGCGCCAGCAGCTTGGAGGGACTAGCGGGATGGGATGAGCAGTTCTTC
. | TRBJ2-6 | . | TRBV9 | 16 | CASSPYSGAGANVLTF | TGTGCCAGCAGCCCTTATTCGGGTGCTGGGGCCAACGTCCTGACTTTC
. | TRBJ2-1 | . | TRBV19 | 16 | CASKPSSELSYNEQFF | TGTGCCAGTAAACCCTCTAGCGAATTATCCTACAATGAGCAGTTCTTC
TRBD1 | TRBJ1-5 | . | TRBV7-8 | 18 | CASSLAIRGRSSNQPQHF | TGTGCCAGCAGCTTAGCAATTAGGGGGCGGTCTAGCAATCAGCCCCAGCATTTT
TRBD1 | TRBJ2-7 | . | TRBV5-1 | 16 | CASSLAEGGVAYEQYF | TGCGCCAGCAGCTTGGCCGAAGGGGGCGTTGCCTACGAGCAGTACTTC
TRBD1 | TRBJ1-5 | . | TRBV7-2 | 16 | CASSPDRGLLNQPQHF | TGTGCCAGCAGCCCCGACAGGGGGCTGTTGAATCAGCCCCAGCATTTT
. | TRBJ2-3 | once | TRBV7-3 | 16 | CASSLGPTQGQDTQYF | TGTGCCAGCAGCTTAGGACCCACGCAGGGGCAAGATACGCAGTATTTT
TRBD2 | TRBJ2-1 | . | TRBV9 | 17 | CASSPGTSARPYNEQFF | TGTGCCAGCAGCCCAGGGACTAGCGCGCGCCCCTACAATGAGCAGTTCTTC
TRBD2 | TRBJ2-3 | . | TRBV5-1 | 19 | CASSSGAGLAGAGADTQYF | TGCGCCAGCAGCTCGGGTGCGGGACTAGCGGGAGCCGGCGCAGATACGCAGTATTTT
. | TRBJ1-2 | . | TRBV7-8 | 15 | CASSQEDFERYGYTF | TGTGCCAGCAGTCAGGAGGACTTCGAGAGATATGGCTACACCTTC
. | TRBJ2-4 | . | TRBV18 | 14 | CASSPVVAIDIQYF | TGTGCCAGCTCACCGGTGGTAGCGATCGACATTCAGTACTTC
. | TRBJ1-5 | . | TRBV2 | 13 | CASRVTRNQPQHF | TGTGCCAGCCGGGTCACACGCAATCAGCCCCAGCATTTT
. | TRBJ2-3 | . | TRBV5-1 | 15 | CASSLSRVVTDTQYF | TGCGCCAGCAGCTTAAGCAGGGTAGTGACAGATACGCAGTATTTT
TRBD2 | TRBJ2-3 | . | TRBV28 | 16 | CAISDTSGSKGDTQYF | TGTGCCATCTCAGACACTAGCGGGAGCAAGGGTGATACGCAGTATTTT
. | TRBJ2-4 | . | TRBV27 | 16 | CASSLGRNPPKNIQYF | TGTGCCAGCAGTTTGGGCAGGAACCCACCCAAAAACATTCAGTACTTC
. | TRBJ1-1 | . | TRBV30 | 14 | CAWKGTLRNTEAFF | TGTGCCTGGAAAGGGACACTACGTAACACTGAAGCTTTCTTT
. | TRBJ1-5 | . | TRBV7-2 | 15 | CASSLEATTNQPQHF | TGTGCCAGCAGCTTAGAGGCGACTACAAATCAGCCCCAGCATTTT
TRBD1 | TRBJ1-1 | . | TRBV5-4 | 15 | CASSLDRGGITEAFF | TGTGCCAGCAGCTTAGACAGGGGCGGGATCACTGAAGCTTTCTTT
. | TRBJ2-1 | few | TRBV7-7 | 14 | CASSLGRGSNEQFF | TGTGCCAGCAGCTTGGGAAGGGGATCCAATGAGCAGTTCTTC
. | TRBJ2-1 | . | TRBV28 | 17 | CASSLRDVGVSYNEQFF | TGTGCCAGCAGTTTAAGGGACGTGGGGGTCTCCTACAATGAGCAGTTCTTC
. | TRBJ1-5 | . | TRBV4-1 | 15 | CASSQEGWEGQPQHF | TGCGCCAGCAGCCAAGAGGGCTGGGAAGGTCAGCCCCAGCATTTT
. | TRBJ2-1 | . | TRBV2 | 15 | CASSPQGQSYNEQFF | TGTGCCAGCAGTCCACAGGGTCAGTCCTACAATGAGCAGTTCTTC
. | TRBJ2-5 | . | TRBV25-1 | 15 | CASSEWDSPPGAQYF | TGTGCCAGCAGTGAATGGGACAGCCCTCCGGGGGCCCAGTACTTC
TRBD2 | TRBJ2-7 | once | TRBV6-6 | 13 | CASRGLVVNEQYF | TGTGCCAGCAGGGGACTAGTTGTCAACGAGCAGTACTTC
. | TRBJ2-1 | . | TRBV11-2 | 15 | CASSPHPGPDNEQFF | TGTGCCAGCAGCCCTCACCCGGGCCCCGACAATGAGCAGTTCTTC
. | TRBJ1-2 | . | TRBV6-4 | 14 | CASSDGRANYGYTF | TGTGCCAGCAGTGACGGCAGGGCTAACTATGGCTACACCTTC
. | TRBJ1-2 | . | TRBV29-1 | 13 | CSVTGQTFYGHTF | TGCAGCGTTACTGGACAGACTTTTTATGGCCACACCTTC
TRBD1 | TRBJ1-1 | . | TRBV28 | 16 | CASSLLMTGVGSEAFF | TGTGCCAGCAGTTTATTAATGACAGGGGTCGGCTCTGAAGCTTTCTTT
. | TRBJ1-2 | . | TRBV7-3 | 13 | CASSLTGDYGYTF | TGTGCCAGCAGCTTAACAGGGGACTATGGCTACACCTTC
. | TRBJ1-5 | . | TRBV6-5 | 13 | CASSYNGDQPQHF | TGTGCCAGCAGTTATAACGGCGATCAGCCCCAGCATTTT
TRBD2 | TRBJ2-7 | . | TRBV7-9 | 14 | CASSSGTTLYEQYF | TGTGCCAGCAGCTCCGGGACTACTCTCTACGAGCAGTACTTC
TRBD2 | TRBJ2-5 | . | TRBV4-2 | 14 | CASSQELAEETQYF | TGTGCCAGCAGCCAAGAACTAGCGGAAGAGACCCAGTACTTC
TRBD1 | TRBJ2-7 | once | TRBV7-3 | 14 | CASSLMPGGYEQYF | TGTGCCAGCAGCTTAATGCCAGGGGGCTACGAGCAGTACTTC
TRBD2 | TRBJ2-7 | . | TRBV7-8 | 19 | CASSFPGTSGTIDSYEQYF | TGTGCCAGCAGCTTCCCAGGGACTAGCGGAACCATCGACTCCTACGAGCAGTACTTC
TRBD1 | TRBJ1-1 | few | TRBV28 | 12 | CASSSTGQGAFF | TGTGCCAGCAGTTCCACGGGACAGGGAGCTTTCTTT
. | TRBJ2-3 | . | TRBV5-1 | 15 | CASSGGQYSTDTQYF | TGCGCCAGCAGCGGCGGACAGTATAGCACAGATACGCAGTATTTT
. | TRBJ2-7 | . | TRBV6-5 | 13 | CASGRAASYEQYF | TGTGCCAGTGGTCGAGCGGCCTCCTACGAGCAGTACTTC
. | TRBJ1-3 | . | TRBV7-8 | 12 | CASSPAEGTIYF | TGTGCCAGCAGCCCAGCGGAAGGGACCATATATTTT
. | TRBJ1-2 | . | TRBV29-1 | 13 | CSVEAPADYGYTF | TGCAGCGTTGAAGCCCCAGCGGACTATGGCTACACCTTC
. | TRBJ2-7 | . | TRBV11-2 | 13 | CASSLENPYEQYF | TGTGCCAGCAGCTTAGAAAACCCCTACGAGCAGTACTTC
. | TRBJ2-2 | . | TRBV5-1 | 15 | CASSLVQGNTGELFF | TGCGCCAGCAGCTTGGTACAGGGAAACACCGGGGAGCTGTTTTTT
. | TRBJ2-2 | . | TRBV6-4 | 14 | CASSDRAGTGELFF | TGTGCCAGCAGTGACAGGGCCGGCACCGGGGAGCTGTTTTTT
TRBD1 | TRBJ2-7 | . | TRBV28 | 13 | CASSGDSSYEQYF | TGTGCCAGCAGTGGGGACAGCTCCTACGAGCAGTACTTC
. | TRBJ2-2 | . | TRBV7-9 | 13 | CASSLVYSGELFF | TGTGCCAGCAGCTTAGTTTATTCCGGGGAGCTGTTTTTT